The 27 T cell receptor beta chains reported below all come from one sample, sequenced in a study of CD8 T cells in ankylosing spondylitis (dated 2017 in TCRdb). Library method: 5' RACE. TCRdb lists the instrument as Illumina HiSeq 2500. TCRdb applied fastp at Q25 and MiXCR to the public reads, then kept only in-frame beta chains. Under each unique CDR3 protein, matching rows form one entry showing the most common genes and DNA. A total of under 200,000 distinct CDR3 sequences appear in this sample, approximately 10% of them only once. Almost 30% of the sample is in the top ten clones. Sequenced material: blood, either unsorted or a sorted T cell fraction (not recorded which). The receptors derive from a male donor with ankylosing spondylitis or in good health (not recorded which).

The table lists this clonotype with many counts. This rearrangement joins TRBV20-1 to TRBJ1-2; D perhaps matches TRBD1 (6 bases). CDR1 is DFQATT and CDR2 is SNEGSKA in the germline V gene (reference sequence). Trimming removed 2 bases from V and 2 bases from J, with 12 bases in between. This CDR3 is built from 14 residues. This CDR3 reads CSARKTGTNYGYTF. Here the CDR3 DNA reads TGCAGTGCTAGAAAAACAGGGACGAACTATGGCTACACCTTC.

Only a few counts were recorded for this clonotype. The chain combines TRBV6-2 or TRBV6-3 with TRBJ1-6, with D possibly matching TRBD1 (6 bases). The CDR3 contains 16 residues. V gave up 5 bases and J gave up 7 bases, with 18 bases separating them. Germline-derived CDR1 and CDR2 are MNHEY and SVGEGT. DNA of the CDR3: TGTGCCAGCAGTGCCATGACAGGCCTCGGGAATTCACCCCTCCACTTT. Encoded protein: CASSAMTGLGNSPLHF.

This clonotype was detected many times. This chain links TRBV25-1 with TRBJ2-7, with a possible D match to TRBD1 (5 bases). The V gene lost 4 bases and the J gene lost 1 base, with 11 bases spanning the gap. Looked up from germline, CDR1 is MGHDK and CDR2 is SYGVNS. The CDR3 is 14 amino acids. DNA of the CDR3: TGTGCCAGCAGTGGTCCAGGGTGGTCCTACGAGCAGTACTTC. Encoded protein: CASSGPGWSYEQYF.

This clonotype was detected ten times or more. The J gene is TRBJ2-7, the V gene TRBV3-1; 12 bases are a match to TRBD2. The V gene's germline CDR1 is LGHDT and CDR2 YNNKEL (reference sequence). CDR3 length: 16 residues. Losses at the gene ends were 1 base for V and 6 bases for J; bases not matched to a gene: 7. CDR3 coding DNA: TGTGCCAGCAGCCAAGTCCCGACTAGCGGGAGCCTCGAGCAGTACTTC. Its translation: CASSQVPTSGSLEQYF.

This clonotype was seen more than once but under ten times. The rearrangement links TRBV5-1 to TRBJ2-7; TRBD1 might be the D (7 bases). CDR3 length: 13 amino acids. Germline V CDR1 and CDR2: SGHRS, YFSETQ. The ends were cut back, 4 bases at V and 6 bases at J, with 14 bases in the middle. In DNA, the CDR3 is TGCGCCAGCAGCGCGGGACAGCTCGCCGAGCAGTACTTC. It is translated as CASSAGQLAEQYF.

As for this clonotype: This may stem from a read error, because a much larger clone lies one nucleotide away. The CDR3 coding sequence is TGTGCCAGCAGTGTACGGGGGGCTGGCACTGAAGCTTTCTTT. It is translated as CASSVRGAGTEAFF. V gene TRBV27 combines with J gene TRBJ1-1; perhaps TRBD1 as D (6 bases). Trimming left V 5 bases short and J 4 bases short, with 14 bases between. The CDR3 extends over 14 amino acids. CDR1 and CDR2 from the germline V gene are MNHEY and SMNVEV (reference sequence).

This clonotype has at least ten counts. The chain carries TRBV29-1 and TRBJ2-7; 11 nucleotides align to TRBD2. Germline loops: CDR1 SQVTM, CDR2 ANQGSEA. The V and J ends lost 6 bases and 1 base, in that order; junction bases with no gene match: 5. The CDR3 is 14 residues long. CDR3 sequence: CSVETSGVSYEQYF. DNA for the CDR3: TGCAGCGTGGAGACTAGCGGGGTGTCCTACGAGCAGTACTTC.

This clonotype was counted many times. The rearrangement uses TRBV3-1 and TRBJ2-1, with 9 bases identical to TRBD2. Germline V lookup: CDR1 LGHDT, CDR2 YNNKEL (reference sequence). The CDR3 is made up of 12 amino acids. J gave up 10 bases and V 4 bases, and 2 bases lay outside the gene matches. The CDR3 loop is CASSPLAGEQFF. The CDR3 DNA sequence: TGTGCCAGCAGCCCCCTAGCGGGGGAGCAGTTCTTC.

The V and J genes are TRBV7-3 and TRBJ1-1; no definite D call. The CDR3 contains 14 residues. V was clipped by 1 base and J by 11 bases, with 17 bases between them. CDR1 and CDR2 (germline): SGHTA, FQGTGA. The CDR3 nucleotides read TGTGCCAGCAGCTTAAACTCGCAGGTGGAATGGGCTTTCTTT. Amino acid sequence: CASSLNSQVEWAFF. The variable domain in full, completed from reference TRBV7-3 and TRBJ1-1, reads GAGVSQTPSNKVTEKGKYVELRCDPISGHTALYWYRQSLGQGPEFLIYFQGTGAADDSGLPNDRFFAVRPEGSVSTLKIQRTERGDSAVYLCASSLNSQVEWAFFGQGTRLTVV.

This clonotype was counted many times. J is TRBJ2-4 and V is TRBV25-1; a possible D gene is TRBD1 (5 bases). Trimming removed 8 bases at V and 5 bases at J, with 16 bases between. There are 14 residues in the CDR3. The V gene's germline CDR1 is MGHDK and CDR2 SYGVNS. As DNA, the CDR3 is TGTGCCAGCGTACCCAGGGTTGGCGAAAACATTCAGTACTTC. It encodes CASVPRVGENIQYF. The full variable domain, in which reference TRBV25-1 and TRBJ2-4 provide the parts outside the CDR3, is EADIYQTPRYLVIGTGKKITLECSQTMGHDKMYWYQQDPGMELHLIHYSYGVNSTEKGDLSSESTVSRIRTEHFPLTLESARPSHTSQYLCASVPRVGENIQYFGAGTRLSVL.

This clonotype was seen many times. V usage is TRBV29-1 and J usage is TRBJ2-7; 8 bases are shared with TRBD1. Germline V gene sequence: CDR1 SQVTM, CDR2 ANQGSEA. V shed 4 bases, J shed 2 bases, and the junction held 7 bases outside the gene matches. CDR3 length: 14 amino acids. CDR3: CSVVGRTGPYEQYF. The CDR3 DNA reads TGCAGCGTTGTAGGAAGGACAGGGCCCTACGAGCAGTACTTC.

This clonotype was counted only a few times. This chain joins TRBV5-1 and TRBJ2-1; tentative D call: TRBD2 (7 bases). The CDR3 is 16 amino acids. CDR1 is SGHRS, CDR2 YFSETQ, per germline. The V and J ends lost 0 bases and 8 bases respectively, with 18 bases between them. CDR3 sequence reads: CASSLAGRGPRDEQFF. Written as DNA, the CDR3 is TGCGCCAGCAGCTTGGCCGGGCGGGGGCCCCGGGATGAGCAGTTCTTC.

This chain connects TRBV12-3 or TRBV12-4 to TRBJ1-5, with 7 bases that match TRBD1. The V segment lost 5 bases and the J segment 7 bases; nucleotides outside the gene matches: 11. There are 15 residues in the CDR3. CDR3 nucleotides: TGTGCCAGCAGTCTCCGACAGGGCGGGGGCCAGCCCCAGCATTTT. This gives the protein CASSLRQGGGQPQHF.

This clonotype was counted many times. Here the CDR3 reads CASSPPVGLTDTQYF. CDR3 bases: TGTGCCAGCAGCCCCCCAGTGGGGCTTACAGATACGCAGTATTTT. This sequence joins TRBV25-1 and TRBJ2-3; the D gene is possibly TRBD1 (5 bases). Germline CDR1 is MGHDK and CDR2 is SYGVNS. V lost 6 bases, J lost 3 bases, and 16 bases lay in between. The CDR3 sequence is 15 residues long.

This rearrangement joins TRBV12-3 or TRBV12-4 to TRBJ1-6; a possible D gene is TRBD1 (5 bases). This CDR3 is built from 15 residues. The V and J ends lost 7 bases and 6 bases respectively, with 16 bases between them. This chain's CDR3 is CASIQAGTGNSPLHF. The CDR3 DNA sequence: TGTGCCAGCATCCAGGCTGGGACTGGTAATTCACCCCTCCACTTT.

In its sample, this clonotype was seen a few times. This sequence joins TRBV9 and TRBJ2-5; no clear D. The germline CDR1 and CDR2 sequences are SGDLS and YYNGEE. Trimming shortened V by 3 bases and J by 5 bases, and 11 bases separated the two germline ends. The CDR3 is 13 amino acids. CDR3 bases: TGTGCCAGCAGCGAGGTTCCAACGGAGACCCAGTACTTC. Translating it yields CASSEVPTETQYF.

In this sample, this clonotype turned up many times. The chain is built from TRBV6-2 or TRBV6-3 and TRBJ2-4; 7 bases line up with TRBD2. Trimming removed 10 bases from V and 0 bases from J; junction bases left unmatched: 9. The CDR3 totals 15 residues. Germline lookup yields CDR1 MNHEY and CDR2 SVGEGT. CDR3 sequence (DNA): TGTGCCACCTCCCGGGGGGACGGAGCCAAAAACATTCAGTACTTC. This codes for CATSRGDGAKNIQYF.

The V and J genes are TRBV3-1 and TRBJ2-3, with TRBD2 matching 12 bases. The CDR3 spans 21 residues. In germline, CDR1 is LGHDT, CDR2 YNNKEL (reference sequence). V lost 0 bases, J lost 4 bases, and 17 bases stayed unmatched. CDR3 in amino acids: CASSQEGRTSGKTGVADTQYF. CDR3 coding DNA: TGTGCCAGCAGCCAAGAGGGCCGGACTAGCGGGAAGACAGGAGTAGCAGATACGCAGTATTTT.

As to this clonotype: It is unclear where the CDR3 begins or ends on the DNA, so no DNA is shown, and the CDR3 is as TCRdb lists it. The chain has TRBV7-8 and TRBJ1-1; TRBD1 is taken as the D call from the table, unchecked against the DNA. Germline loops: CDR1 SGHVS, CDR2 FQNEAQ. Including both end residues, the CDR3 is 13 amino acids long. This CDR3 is CASSSSRTGVAFF.

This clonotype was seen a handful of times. CDR3 sequence: CASSFKGAGTGELFF. The CDR3, as DNA: TGTGCCAGCAGTTTCAAGGGAGCGGGCACCGGGGAGCTGTTTTTT. This chain connects TRBV14 to TRBJ2-2; tentative D call: TRBD2 (6 bases). The V end lost 6 bases, the J end lost 4 bases, and 15 bases lay between the germline ends. There are 15 residues in the CDR3. The germline CDR1 and CDR2 sequences are SGHDN and FVKESK.

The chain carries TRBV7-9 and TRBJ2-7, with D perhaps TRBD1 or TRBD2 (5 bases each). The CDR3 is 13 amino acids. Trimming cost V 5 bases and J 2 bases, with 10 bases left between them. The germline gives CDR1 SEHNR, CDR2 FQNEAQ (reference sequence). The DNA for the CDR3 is TGTGCCAGCAGCCCCCAGGGACCCTACGAGCAGTACTTC. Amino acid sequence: CASSPQGPYEQYF. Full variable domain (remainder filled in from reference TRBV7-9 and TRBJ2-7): DTGVSQNPRHKITKRGQNVTFRCDPISEHNRLYWYRQTLGQGPEFLTYFQNEAQLEKSRLLSDRFSAERPKGSFSTLEIQRTEQGDSAMYLCASSPQGPYEQYFGPGTRLTVT.

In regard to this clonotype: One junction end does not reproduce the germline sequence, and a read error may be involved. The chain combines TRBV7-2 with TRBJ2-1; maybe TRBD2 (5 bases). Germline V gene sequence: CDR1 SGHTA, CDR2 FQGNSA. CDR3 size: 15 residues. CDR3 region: CANSLEGEGYNEQFF. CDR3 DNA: TGTGCCAACAGCTTAGAAGGCGAGGGTTACAATGAGCAGTTCTTC.

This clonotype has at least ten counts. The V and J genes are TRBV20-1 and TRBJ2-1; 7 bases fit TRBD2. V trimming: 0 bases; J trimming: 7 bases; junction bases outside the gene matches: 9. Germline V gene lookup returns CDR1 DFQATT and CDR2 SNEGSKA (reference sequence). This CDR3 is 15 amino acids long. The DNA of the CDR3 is TGCAGTGCTAGAGATACCGCGGGAGATCGGAATGAGCAGTTCTTC. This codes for CSARDTAGDRNEQFF.

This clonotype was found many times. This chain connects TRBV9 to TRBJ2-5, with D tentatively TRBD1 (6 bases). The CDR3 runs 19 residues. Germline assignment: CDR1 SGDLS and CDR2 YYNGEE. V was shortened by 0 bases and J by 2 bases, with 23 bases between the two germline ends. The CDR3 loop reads CASSVDRSEDIGQQETQYF. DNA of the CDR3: TGTGCCAGCAGCGTAGATCGATCGGAGGATATTGGACAGCAAGAGACCCAGTACTTC.

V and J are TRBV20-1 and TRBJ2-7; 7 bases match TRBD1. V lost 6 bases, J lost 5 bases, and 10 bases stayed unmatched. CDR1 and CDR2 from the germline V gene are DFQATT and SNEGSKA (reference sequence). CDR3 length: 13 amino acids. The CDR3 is CSAPRTGQDEQYF. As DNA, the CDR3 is TGCAGTGCCCCCCGGACAGGACAAGACGAGCAGTACTTC.

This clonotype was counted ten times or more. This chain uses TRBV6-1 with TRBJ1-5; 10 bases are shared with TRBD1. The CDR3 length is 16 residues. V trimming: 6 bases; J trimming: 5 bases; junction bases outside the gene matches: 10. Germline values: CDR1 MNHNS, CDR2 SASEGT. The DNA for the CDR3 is TGTGCCAGCAGCCAAGCTGACAGGGGGCAGGATCAGCCCCAGCATTTT. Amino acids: CASSQADRGQDQPQHF.

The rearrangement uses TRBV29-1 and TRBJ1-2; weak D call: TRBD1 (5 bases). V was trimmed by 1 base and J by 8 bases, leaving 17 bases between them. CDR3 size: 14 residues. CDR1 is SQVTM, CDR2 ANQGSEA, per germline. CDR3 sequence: CSVEVYNRGAGYTF. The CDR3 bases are TGCAGCGTTGAAGTATACAATAGGGGTGCGGGCTACACCTTC.